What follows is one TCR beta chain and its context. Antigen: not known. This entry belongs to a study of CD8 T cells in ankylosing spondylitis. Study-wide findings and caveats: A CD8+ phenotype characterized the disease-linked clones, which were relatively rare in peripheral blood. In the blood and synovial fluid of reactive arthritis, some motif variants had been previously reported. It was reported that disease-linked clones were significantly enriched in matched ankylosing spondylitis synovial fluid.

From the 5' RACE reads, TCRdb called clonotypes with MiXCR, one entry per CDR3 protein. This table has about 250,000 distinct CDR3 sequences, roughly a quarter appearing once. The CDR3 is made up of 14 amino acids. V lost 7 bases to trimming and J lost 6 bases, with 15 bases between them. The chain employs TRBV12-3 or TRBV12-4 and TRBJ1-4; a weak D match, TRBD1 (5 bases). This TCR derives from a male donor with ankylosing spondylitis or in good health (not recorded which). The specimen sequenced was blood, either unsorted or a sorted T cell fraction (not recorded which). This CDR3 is CASNPGGLDEKLFF. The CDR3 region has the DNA TGTGCCAGCAACCCGGGGGGGTTGGATGAAAAACTGTTTTTT.